The next 11 T cell receptor beta chains were all read from a single sample in a study of molecular identifiers for immune sequencing clone quantification. TCRdb independently ran MiXCR on the PCR reads; one entry per CDR3 protein. Among more than 300,000 distinct CDR3 sequences, over 20% were seen once, and the ten largest hold 0.7% to 0.9%. Specimen: naive CD8+ T cells from blood, with Jurkat cell RNA spiked in. This sample's subset: FACS-sorted CD8+CD4-CCR7+CD45RA+ naive T cells. These receptors were obtained from a human donor in good health. Some libraries in this study had Jurkat cell RNA spiked in.

V usage is TRBV11-2 and J usage is TRBJ2-1; 7 bases are shared with TRBD1. The J segment lost 2 bases and the V segment lost 5 bases, leaving 6 bases of the junction unmatched. The CDR3 sequence is 15 residues long. Germline CDR1 reads SGHAT; CDR2 reads FQNNGV. In nucleotides, the CDR3 is TGTGCCAGCAGCGGCAGACAGGGCCCCTACAATGAGCAGTTCTTC. This encodes CASSGRQGPYNEQFF.

In this sample, this clonotype turned up many times. This sequence joins TRBV6-5 and TRBJ1-1; 7 bases agree with TRBD1. The V segment lost 3 bases and the J segment 7 bases; nucleotides outside the gene matches: 11. In germline, CDR1 is MNHEY, CDR2 SVGAGI. This CDR3 has 15 residues. The CDR3 DNA sequence: TGTGCCAGCAGTTATCAAACACTCGGGACAGATGAAGCTTTCTTT. Residues: CASSYQTLGTDEAFF.

Concerning this clonotype: This may be a read error: a much more frequent sequence differs by one nucleotide. The V call is TRBV5-6, the J call TRBJ1-1; no clear D. Trimming shortened V by 4 bases and J by 8 bases, and 18 bases separated the two germline ends. The CDR3 has 14 residues. Germline lookup yields CDR1 SGHDT and CDR2 YYEEEE. The CDR3 here is CASSLRRTETEAFF. DNA of the CDR3: TGTGCCAGCAGCCTGCGACGCACGGAGACAGAAGCTTTCTTT. Filled out from reference TRBV5-6 and TRBJ1-1, the complete variable domain reads DAGVTQSPTHLIKTRGQQVTLRCSPKSGHDTVSWYQQALGQGPQFIFQYYEEEERQRGNFPDRFSGHQFPNYSSELNVNALLLGDSALYLCASSLRRTETEAFFGQGTRLTVV.

This clonotype was counted ten times or more. The chain links TRBV19 to TRBJ1-2; D is possibly TRBD1 (6 bases). This CDR3 region has 14 residues. In germline, CDR1 is LNHDA, CDR2 SQIVND (reference sequence). The V end lost 3 bases, the J end lost 4 bases, and 12 bases lay between the germline ends. The CDR3 nucleotides are TGTGCCAGTAGTATGTTCGGGGGCGGCTATGGCTACACCTTC. Its translation is CASSMFGGGYGYTF.

To note about this clonotype: One base away lies a much larger clone, so this may be a sequencing read error. The chain couples TRBV6-2 or TRBV6-3 to TRBJ1-5, with D possibly being TRBD1 (6 bases). Germline V gene sequence: CDR1 MNHEY, CDR2 SVGEGT. This CDR3 is built from 14 residues. V lost 2 bases and J 5 bases, leaving 10 bases between the germline ends. The CDR3 coding sequence is TGTGCCAGCAGTTACATGGACAGAGATCAGCCCCAGCATTTT. This encodes CASSYMDRDQPQHF.

CDR3 amino acids: CSVPRGRGAFF. The CDR3 region has the DNA TGCAGCGTTCCCAGGGGGAGAGGCGCTTTCTTT. The chain links TRBV29-1 to TRBJ1-1, with 7 bases aligning to TRBD1. V gave up 5 bases and J gave up 11 bases; unmatched junction bases: 8. Germline assignment: CDR1 SQVTM and CDR2 ANQGSEA. The CDR3 contains 11 residues.

In this sample, this clonotype turned up many times. The chain employs TRBV6-5 and TRBJ1-4; D uncertain. The germline V and J ends were trimmed by 8 bases and 3 bases, with 7 bases remaining between them. The CDR3 contains 12 residues. Germline values: CDR1 MNHEY, CDR2 SVGAGI. As DNA, the CDR3 is TGTGCCAGCGGCATCTCTAATGAAAAACTGTTTTTT. This sequence encodes CASGISNEKLFF.

V gene TRBV5-6 combines with J gene TRBJ2-7; the D gene is possibly TRBD1 (5 bases). V was cut by 0 bases and J by 3 bases, with 10 bases left in between. Germline values: CDR1 SGHDT, CDR2 YYEEEE. This CDR3 comprises 14 residues. In DNA form, the CDR3 reads TGTGCCAGCAGCTTGGGCCAGGGATTCTACGAGCAGTACTTC. Encoded protein: CASSLGQGFYEQYF.

This clonotype was seen a handful of times. CDR3 DNA: TGTGCCAGCAACAACGGACAGGGTAACGAGCAGTACTTC. Encoded protein: CASNNGQGNEQYF. The chain uses TRBV6-2 or TRBV6-3 and TRBJ2-7; 8 bases agree with TRBD1. V lost 7 bases to trimming and J lost 5 bases; unmatched junction nucleotides: 7. The germline V gene has CDR1 MNHEY and CDR2 SVGEGT. The CDR3 has 13 residues.

This clonotype was observed many times. The chain uses TRBV27 and TRBJ1-1; D uncertain. CDR1 MNHEY and CDR2 SMNVEV come from the germline V gene (reference sequence). The CDR3 has 15 residues. The V end was cut by 3 bases, the J end by 0 bases, with 11 bases between. The CDR3 is CASSLGSHMNTEAFF. CDR3 DNA sequence: TGTGCCAGCAGTTTGGGCAGCCACATGAACACTGAAGCTTTCTTT.

This clonotype was seen ten or more times. V usage is TRBV5-1 and J usage is TRBJ2-3; possibly TRBD1 for D (6 bases). Germline V CDR1 and CDR2: SGHRS, YFSETQ. The CDR3 consists of 17 residues. Deletions cut 5 bases from V and 1 base from J, with 20 bases between. The CDR3 protein is CASRLTGHQMGTDTQYF. The CDR3 DNA reads TGCGCCAGCAGATTAACGGGACACCAGATGGGCACAGATACGCAGTATTTT.